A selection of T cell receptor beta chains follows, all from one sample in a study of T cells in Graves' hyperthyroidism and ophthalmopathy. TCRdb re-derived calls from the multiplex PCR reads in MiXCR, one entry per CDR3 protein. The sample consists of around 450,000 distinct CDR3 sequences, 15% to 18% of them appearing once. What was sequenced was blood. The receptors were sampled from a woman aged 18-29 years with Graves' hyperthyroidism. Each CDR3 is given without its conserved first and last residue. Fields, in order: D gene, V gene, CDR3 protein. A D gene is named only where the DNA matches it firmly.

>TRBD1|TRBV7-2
ASSRGTVLPGNTIY
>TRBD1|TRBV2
ASREQGASGIQY
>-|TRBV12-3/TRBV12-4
ASSLRPPGNTEAF
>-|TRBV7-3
ASSLATSYEQF
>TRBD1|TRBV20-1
SQIKGTDLSTDTQY
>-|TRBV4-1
ASSLADRRDEQY
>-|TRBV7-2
ASSSWTDSNQPQH
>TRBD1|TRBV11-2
ASSKPGDRGIGDTQY
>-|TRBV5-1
ASSSLEYSQGNEQF
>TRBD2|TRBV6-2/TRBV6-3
ASSYMGGTTDTQY
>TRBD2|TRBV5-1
ASSLNTSPSGGSTDTQY
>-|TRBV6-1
AIAGSTPGNTIY
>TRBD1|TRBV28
ASTLTGTANTGELF
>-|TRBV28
ASSFLRDQETQY
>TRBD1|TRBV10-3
AAWTGGSQPQH
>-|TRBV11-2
ASSLELYDTQY
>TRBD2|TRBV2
ASSIPGTSNEQF